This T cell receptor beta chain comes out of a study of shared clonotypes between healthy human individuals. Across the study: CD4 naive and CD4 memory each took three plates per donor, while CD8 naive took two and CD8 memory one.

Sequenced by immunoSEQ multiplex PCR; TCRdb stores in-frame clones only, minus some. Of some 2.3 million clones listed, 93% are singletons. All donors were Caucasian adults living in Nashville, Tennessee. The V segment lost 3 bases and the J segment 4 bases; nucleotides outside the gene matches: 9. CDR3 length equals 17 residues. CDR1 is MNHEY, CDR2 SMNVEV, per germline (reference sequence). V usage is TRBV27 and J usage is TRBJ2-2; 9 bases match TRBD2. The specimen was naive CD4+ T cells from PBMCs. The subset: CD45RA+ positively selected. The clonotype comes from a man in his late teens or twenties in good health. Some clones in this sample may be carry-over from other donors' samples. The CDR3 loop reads CASSFLAGAEGTGELFF. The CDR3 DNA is TGTGCCAGCAGTTTCTTAGCGGGAGCGGAGGGCACCGGGGAGCTGTTTTTT.